Each of the 27 T cell receptor beta chains below was sequenced from the same sample in a study of Graves' ophthalmopathy and Graves' hyperthyroidism (dated by TCRdb to 2017 to 2018). The sequencer was an Illumina HiSeq 2000. For repertoire sequencing, the TCR beta CDR3 regions were amplified from RNA transcripts. HTBI primers and the Qiagen OneStep RT-PCR kit were used in a first-round RT-PCR, which was followed by a second-round multiplex PCR, size selection and purification. In TCRdb, the public reads were trimmed at Q25 with fastp and aligned with MiXCR, with productive beta chains retained. Rows with one shared CDR3 protein collapse into an entry with the most common genes and DNA. In this sample the table shows approximately 1.2 million distinct CDR3 sequences, about 36% of which occur a single time. Around 10% of the sample is held by the ten biggest clonotypes. The sequenced material came from peripheral blood or thyroid tissue (not recorded which). Source of these receptors: an adult man with Graves' hyperthyroidism.

The rearrangement uses TRBV15 and TRBJ2-2; 7 bases agree with TRBD1. The CDR3 is 16 amino acids. With 2 bases clipped from V and 3 bases from J, the junction kept 6 bases outside the gene matches. Germline V gene sequence: CDR1 LNHNV, CDR2 YYDKDF (reference sequence). CDR3 nucleotides: TGTGCCACCAGCAGACCCGGGACAGCTTACACCGGGGAGCTGTTTTTT. Protein sequence: CATSRPGTAYTGELFF.

On this clonotype: A clone one base away is much larger, so this may be a read error. The conserved final phenylalanine or tryptophan is absent from the CDR3, which likely points to a read error. This chain joins TRBV7-8 and TRBJ2-7, with 7 bases that match TRBD1. Germline V CDR1 and CDR2: SGHVS, FQNEAQ. With 3 bases clipped from V and 3 bases from J, the junction kept 5 bases outside the gene matches. The CDR3 spans 14 residues. CDR3 region: CASSFRDSFYEQYL. DNA for the CDR3: TGTGCCAGCAGCTTCCGGGACAGCTTCTACGAGCAGTACCTC.

This chain joins TRBV7-8 and TRBJ2-7; TRBD2 might be the D (6 bases). Germline V gives CDR1 SGHVS, CDR2 FQNEAQ. CDR3 length equals 16 residues. Trimming took off 5 bases at V and 2 bases at J, with 19 bases between the two ends. The CDR3 sequence is CASSTSLAFPAYEQYF. DNA of the CDR3: TGTGCCAGCAGCACCTCCCTAGCGTTTCCTGCCTACGAGCAGTACTTC. Full variable domain (outside the CDR3, taken from reference TRBV7-8 and TRBJ2-7): GAGVSQSPRYKVAKRGQDVALRCDPISGHVSLFWYQQALGQGPEFLTYFQNEAQLDKSGLPSDRFFAERPEGSVSTLKIQRTQQEDSAVYLCASSTSLAFPAYEQYFGPGTRLTVT.

This clonotype was picked up many times. The rearrangement joins TRBV7-2 to TRBJ2-5, with TRBD1 matching 7 bases. The CDR3 loop spans 16 amino acids. CDR1 and CDR2 (germline): SGHTA, FQGNSA. Unmatched junction bases numbered 9, after V lost 3 bases and J lost 2 bases. The CDR3 DNA sequence: TGTGCCAGCAGCTTTTTTGGTCCGGGACAGCAAGAGACCCAGTACTTC. This sequence encodes CASSFFGPGQQETQYF.

This clonotype was found a few times. The rearrangement uses TRBV6-2 or TRBV6-3 and TRBJ1-5; D unresolved. V was trimmed by 5 bases and J by 5 bases, leaving 16 bases between them. CDR1 and CDR2 (germline): MNHEY, SVGEGT. This CDR3 has 15 residues. The CDR3 nucleotides are TGTGCCAGCAGTCCCTCCATCAGGCCCGATCAGCCCCAGCATTTT. Encoded protein: CASSPSIRPDQPQHF.

This clonotype was observed many times. This sequence joins TRBV7-9 and TRBJ2-7; D call uncertain. Trimming stripped 4 bases from V and 2 bases from J, with 15 bases between. This CDR3 comprises 15 residues. The V gene's germline CDR1 is SEHNR and CDR2 FQNEAQ (reference sequence). The CDR3 here is CASSSSWLQPYEQYF. The CDR3 DNA follows: TGTGCCAGCAGCTCATCATGGTTGCAGCCCTACGAGCAGTACTTC.

This clonotype has ten or more counts. V is TRBV12-3 or TRBV12-4 and J is TRBJ1-2; 12 positions match TRBD1. The CDR3 is made up of 15 amino acids. The trim removed 6 bases at V and 8 bases at J, leaving 10 bases unmatched. The CDR3 region has the DNA TGTGCCAGCAGGCCCACCGGGACAGGGGGCTTGGGCTACACCTTC. Translated: CASRPTGTGGLGYTF.

This clonotype was detected many times. The V gene is TRBV13, the J gene TRBJ2-7; D may be TRBD1 (6 bases). V was shortened by 4 bases and J by 1 base, with 14 bases between the two germline ends. Germline V gives CDR1 PRHDT, CDR2 FYEKMQ (reference sequence). The CDR3 has 15 residues. CDR3 nucleotide sequence: TGTGCCAGCAGCTCTCGGTTGCAGGGGTCCTACGAGCAGTACTTC. It specifies CASSSRLQGSYEQYF.

As to this clonotype: This could be a read error, since a much larger clone is one nucleotide away. Without the conserved terminal phenylalanine or tryptophan, this CDR3 likely stems from a read error. This chain connects TRBV7-3 to TRBJ1-2; D unresolved. There are 14 residues in the CDR3. Germline CDR1 reads SGHTA; CDR2 reads FQGTGA. Trimming removed 2 bases at V and 4 bases at J, with 11 bases between. CDR3 region: CASSLVSLSYGYTC. CDR3 coding DNA: TGTGCCAGCAGCTTAGTCAGTCTGAGCTATGGCTACACCTGC.

At least ten counts were recorded for this clonotype. The V call is TRBV19, the J call TRBJ1-5; 10 bases match TRBD1. The V segment lost 3 bases and the J segment 3 bases; nucleotides outside the gene matches: 8. From germline, CDR1 is LNHDA and CDR2 SQIVND (reference sequence). This CDR3 spans 17 amino acids. The CDR3 loop reads CASSIPPGQGINQPQHF. The CDR3, as DNA: TGTGCCAGTAGTATCCCACCGGGACAGGGGATCAATCAGCCCCAGCATTTT.

The chain recombines TRBV19 with TRBJ2-7; D is perhaps TRBD1 or TRBD2 (7 bases each). V shed 5 bases and J shed 2 bases, with 13 bases lying between them. CDR3 length: 14 residues. The germline V gene encodes CDR1 LNHDA and CDR2 SQIVND (reference sequence). The CDR3 DNA follows: TGTGCCAGTAGTTATCAGGGGGGGACCTACGAGCAGTACTTC. This gives the protein CASSYQGGTYEQYF.

The chain recombines TRBV25-1 with TRBJ1-2; weak D call: TRBD1 (5 bases). The V end was cut by 6 bases, the J end by 4 bases, with 12 bases between. Germline lookup yields CDR1 MGHDK and CDR2 SYGVNS. CDR3 size: 13 residues. The CDR3 DNA reads as TGTGCCAGCAGATCCCGGGGCTTCTATGGCTACACCTTC. Its protein is CASRSRGFYGYTF.

This clonotype was recorded many times. The gene calls are TRBV12-3 or TRBV12-4 and TRBJ1-3; D might be TRBD1 (5 bases). This CDR3 has 15 residues. V shed 4 bases and J shed 0 bases, with 10 bases lying between them. Here the CDR3 reads CASSSRVPSGNTIYF. CDR3 bases: TGTGCCAGCAGTTCCAGGGTCCCCTCTGGAAACACCATATATTTT.

V is TRBV5-1 and J is TRBJ2-2; the match to TRBD1 covers 8 bases. The germline V gene encodes CDR1 SGHRS and CDR2 YFSETQ. The CDR3 loop spans 21 amino acids. With 0 bases clipped from V and 3 bases from J, the junction kept 19 bases outside the gene matches. CDR3: CASSLATSGQGAYRYTGELFF. DNA for the CDR3: TGCGCCAGCAGCTTGGCCACGTCCGGGCAGGGGGCTTATCGGTACACCGGGGAGCTGTTTTTT. The full variable domain, rest sourced from reference TRBV5-1 and TRBJ2-2, is KAGVTQTPRYLIKTRGQQVTLSCSPISGHRSVSWYQQTPGQGLQFLFEYFSETQRNKGNFPGRFSGRQFSNSRSEMNVSTLELGDSALYLCASSLATSGQGAYRYTGELFFGEGSRLTVL.

V usage is TRBV7-8 and J usage is TRBJ2-6; 8 nucleotides agree with TRBD2. The CDR3 runs to 17 residues. Germline V gives CDR1 SGHVS, CDR2 FQNEAQ. Unmatched junction bases numbered 6, after V lost 5 bases and J lost 0 bases. The CDR3 protein is CASSPRGDSSGANVLTF. CDR3 DNA sequence: TGTGCCAGCAGCCCGCGGGGGGACTCCTCTGGGGCCAACGTCCTGACTTTC.

V and J are TRBV11-2 and TRBJ1-4; a weak D match, TRBD1 (5 bases). Trimming removed 1 base at V and 8 bases at J, with 17 bases between. The CDR3 has 16 residues. Germline-derived CDR1 and CDR2 are SGHAT and FQNNGV. The chain's CDR3 is CASSLGGGHSSEKLFF. In DNA form, the CDR3 reads TGTGCCAGCAGCTTAGGGGGAGGACATTCCTCAGAAAAACTGTTTTTT.

This clonotype was counted between two and nine times. The chain employs TRBV28 and TRBJ2-5; the D is unclear. CDR3 length: 13 residues. Germline CDR1 is MDHEN and CDR2 is SYDVKM. V was cut by 6 bases and J by 1 base, with 9 bases left in between. CDR3 bases: TGTGCCAGCAGCCTCCAGCCCCAAGAGACCCAGTACTTC. Its translation: CASSLQPQETQYF.

At least ten counts were recorded for this clonotype. The rearrangement joins TRBV19 to TRBJ1-3; D not certain. CDR3 length: 17 amino acids. Germline V CDR1 and CDR2: LNHDA, SQIVND (reference sequence). Trimming took off 4 bases at V and 3 bases at J, with 19 bases between the two ends. The CDR3 DNA follows: TGTGCCAGTAGTAAGGCGTTTGCGGCGCAGAATGGAAACACCATATATTTT. Protein: CASSKAFAAQNGNTIYF.

Concerning this clonotype itself: An end of the junction differs from the germline gene, which may be a read error. J is TRBJ1-2 and V is TRBV12-3 or TRBV12-4, with 8 bases matching TRBD1. CDR3 length: 12 residues. The CDR3 DNA reads as TGTGCCAGCAGTTTCACAGGGCAGGGGGCCTCCTTC. Translating it yields CASSFTGQGASF.

The chain combines TRBV12-3 or TRBV12-4 with TRBJ2-5; no definite D call. The CDR3 has 14 residues. Trimming removed 2 bases at V and 3 bases at J, with 10 bases between. The CDR3: CASSLSPAEETQYF. In DNA form, the CDR3 reads TGTGCCAGCAGTTTATCCCCCGCGGAAGAGACCCAGTACTTC.

This clonotype was observed at least ten times. V is TRBV7-8 and J is TRBJ2-5, with 7 bases aligning to TRBD1. The CDR3 contains 13 residues. CDR1 is SGHVS and CDR2 is FQNEAQ in the germline V gene. Unmatched junction bases numbered 2, after V lost 5 bases and J lost 2 bases. CDR3 nucleotide sequence: TGTGCCAGCAGCAAACAGGGGCAAGAGACCCAGTACTTC. Translation: CASSKQGQETQYF.

This clonotype has at least ten counts. The rearrangement joins TRBV10-3 to TRBJ2-7; weak D call: TRBD2 (6 bases). V lost 0 bases, J lost 3 bases, and 9 bases lay in between. The germline CDR1 and CDR2 sequences are ENHRY and SYGVKD. The CDR3 loop spans 14 amino acids. DNA of the CDR3: TGTGCCATCAGTGAGTCGGGGACTGGCTACGAGCAGTACTTC. Translation gives CAISESGTGYEQYF.

The gene calls are TRBV25-1 and TRBJ2-5, with D maybe TRBD2 (5 bases). Germline V gene lookup returns CDR1 MGHDK and CDR2 SYGVNS. Between the trimmed V and J ends, which lost 1 base and 5 bases, there was a span of 11 bases. This CDR3 has 14 residues. The CDR3 loop reads CASSESSWEETQYF. CDR3 DNA sequence: TGTGCCAGCAGTGAATCTAGCTGGGAGGAGACCCAGTACTTC.

This clonotype was found many times. J is TRBJ1-5 and V is TRBV7-8, with D hard to call. The germline V gene encodes CDR1 SGHVS and CDR2 FQNEAQ. Trimming removed 3 bases from V and 9 bases from J, with 12 bases in between. The CDR3 sequence is 13 residues long. The CDR3 is CASSFAPSGPQHF. CDR3 in DNA: TGTGCCAGCAGCTTCGCCCCGAGCGGGCCCCAGCATTTT.

The chain joins TRBV29-1 to TRBJ1-5; D uncertain. Looked up from germline, CDR1 is SQVTM and CDR2 is ANQGSEA. This CDR3 region has 12 residues. V was pared by 5 bases and J by 11 bases, with 16 bases between. The CDR3 DNA reads TGCAGCGTTTCTAGCGCTAAAGAGACCCAGCATTTT. Protein sequence: CSVSSAKETQHF.

Note on this clonotype: Given a much more abundant clone one base away, this may be a read error. This chain joins TRBV19 and TRBJ2-5; a weak D match, TRBD2 (6 bases). Germline V gene sequence: CDR1 LNHDA, CDR2 SQIVND (reference sequence). CDR3 length: 15 residues. V lost 4 bases, J lost 6 bases, and 18 bases lay in between. The CDR3: CASSTPGTEQKTQYF. The CDR3 DNA reads as TGTGCCAGTAGTACCCCCGGGACTGAGCAAAAGACCCAGTACTTC.

This clonotype was seen once. This sequence joins TRBV9 and TRBJ2-3, with 7 bases lining up with TRBD2. Germline lookup yields CDR1 SGDLS and CDR2 YYNGEE. The CDR3 is 17 residues long. V dropped 2 bases and J dropped 2; count of bases not matched to a gene: 11. Written as DNA, the CDR3 is TGTGCCAGCAGCGTGGGGGTAAAAGCGGGATCCACAGATACGCAGTATTTT. This codes for CASSVGVKAGSTDTQYF.